This entry concerns a single T cell receptor beta chain. Antigen specificity is unknown. The authors sequenced TCR beta from blood CD8+ and CD4+ T cells. FACS was used to enrich TEMRA cells, whereas the CD8+ and CD4+ T cells were obtained by negative isolation. This sample is part of a study of CD8 T cells in Susac syndrome. Findings of the study overall: The study's TCR sequencing and HLA analysis covered a relatively small number of individuals, and the study acknowledged this.

Reverse transcription used about 0.45 to 1 ug RNA and random hexamers. Amplification of TCR beta CDR3 spanned 54 Vbeta and 13 Jbeta via immunoSEQ multiplex PCR. TCRdb independently ran MiXCR on the immunoSEQ multiplex PCR reads; one entry per CDR3 protein. The table has about 290,000 distinct CDR3 sequences, around 91% seen once. The junction had 4 bases not matched to a gene; V was cut back by 4 bases and J by 1 base. This CDR3 spans 15 amino acids. Germline CDR1 reads MGHDK; CDR2 reads SYGVNS. This TCR was recovered from a human donor with multiple sclerosis. The chain combines TRBV25-1 with TRBJ1-1; 9 nucleotides agree with TRBD1. The sample was CD8+ T cells from PBMCs. CDR3 protein: CASSASTGGNTEAFF. The CDR3 DNA follows: TGTGCCAGCAGTGCCTCGACAGGGGGGAACACTGAAGCTTTCTTT.